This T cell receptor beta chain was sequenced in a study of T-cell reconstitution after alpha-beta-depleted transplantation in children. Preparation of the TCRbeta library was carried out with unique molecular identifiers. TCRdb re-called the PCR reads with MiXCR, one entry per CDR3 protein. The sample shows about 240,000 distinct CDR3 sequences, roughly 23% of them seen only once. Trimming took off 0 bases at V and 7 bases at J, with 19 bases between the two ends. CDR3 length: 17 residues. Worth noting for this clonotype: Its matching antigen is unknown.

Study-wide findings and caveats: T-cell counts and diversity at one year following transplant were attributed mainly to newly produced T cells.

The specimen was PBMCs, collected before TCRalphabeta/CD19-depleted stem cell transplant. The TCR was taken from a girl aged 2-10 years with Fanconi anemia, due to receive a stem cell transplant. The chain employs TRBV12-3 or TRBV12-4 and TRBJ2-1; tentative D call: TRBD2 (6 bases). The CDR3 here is CASSLAFLAHPGNEQFF. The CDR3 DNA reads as TGTGCCAGCAGTTTAGCCTTTCTAGCGCACCCGGGGAATGAGCAGTTCTTC.